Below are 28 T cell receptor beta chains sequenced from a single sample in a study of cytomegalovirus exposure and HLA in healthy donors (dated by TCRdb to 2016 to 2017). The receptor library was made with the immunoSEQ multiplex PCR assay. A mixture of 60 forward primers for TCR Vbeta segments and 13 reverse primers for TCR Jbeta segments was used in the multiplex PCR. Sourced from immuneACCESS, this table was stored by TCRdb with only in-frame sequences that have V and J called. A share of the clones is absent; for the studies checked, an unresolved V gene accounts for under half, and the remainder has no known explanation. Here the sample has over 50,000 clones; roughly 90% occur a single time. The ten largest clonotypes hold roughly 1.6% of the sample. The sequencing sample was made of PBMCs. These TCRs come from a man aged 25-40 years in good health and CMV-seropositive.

The CDR3 bases are TGTGCCAGCTCACCAGAGGTCACCTATGGCTACACCTTC. This translates into CASSPEVTYGYTF. The rearrangement links TRBV18 to TRBJ1-2; D unclear. Germline V lookup: CDR1 KGHSH, CDR2 LQKENI. The CDR3 loop spans 13 amino acids. The V end was cut by 2 bases, the J end by 4 bases, with 8 bases between.

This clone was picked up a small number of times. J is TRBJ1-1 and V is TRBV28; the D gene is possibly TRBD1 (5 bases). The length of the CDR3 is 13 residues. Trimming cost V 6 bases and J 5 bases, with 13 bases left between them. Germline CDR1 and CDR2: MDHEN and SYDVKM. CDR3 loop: CASSPEGRTEAFF. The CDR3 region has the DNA TGTGCCAGCAGCCCCGAGGGGAGGACTGAAGCTTTCTTT.

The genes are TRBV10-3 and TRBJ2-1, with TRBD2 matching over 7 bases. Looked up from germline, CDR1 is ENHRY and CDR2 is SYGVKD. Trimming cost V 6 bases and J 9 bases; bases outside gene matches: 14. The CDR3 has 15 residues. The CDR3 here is CAIRDFAGDRSEQFF. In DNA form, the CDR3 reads TGTGCCATCAGAGACTTTGCGGGAGATCGTAGTGAGCAGTTCTTC.

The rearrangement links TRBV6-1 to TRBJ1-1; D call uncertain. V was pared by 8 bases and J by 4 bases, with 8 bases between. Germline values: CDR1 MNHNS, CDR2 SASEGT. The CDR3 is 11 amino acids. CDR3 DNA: TGTGCCAGCGAGGAGGGCACTGAAGCTTTCTTT. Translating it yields CASEEGTEAFF.

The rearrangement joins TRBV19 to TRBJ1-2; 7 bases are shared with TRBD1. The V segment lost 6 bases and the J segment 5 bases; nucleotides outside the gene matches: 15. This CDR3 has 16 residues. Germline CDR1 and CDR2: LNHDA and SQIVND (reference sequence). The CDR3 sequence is CASRRVGQVGPYGYTF. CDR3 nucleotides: TGTGCCAGTAGAAGGGTTGGACAGGTTGGACCTTATGGCTACACCTTC.

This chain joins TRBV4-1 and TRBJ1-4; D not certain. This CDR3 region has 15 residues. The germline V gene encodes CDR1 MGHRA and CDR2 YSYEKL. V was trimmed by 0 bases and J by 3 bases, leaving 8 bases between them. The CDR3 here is CASSQEFLANEKLFF. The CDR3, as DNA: TGCGCCAGCAGCCAAGAATTTTTAGCTAATGAAAAACTGTTTTTT.

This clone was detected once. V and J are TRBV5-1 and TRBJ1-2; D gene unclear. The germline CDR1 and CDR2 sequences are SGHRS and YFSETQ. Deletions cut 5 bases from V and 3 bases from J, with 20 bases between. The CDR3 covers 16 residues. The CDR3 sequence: CASSLTEAGDDYGYTF. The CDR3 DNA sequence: TGCGCCAGCAGTCTAACGGAGGCAGGAGATGACTATGGCTACACCTTC.

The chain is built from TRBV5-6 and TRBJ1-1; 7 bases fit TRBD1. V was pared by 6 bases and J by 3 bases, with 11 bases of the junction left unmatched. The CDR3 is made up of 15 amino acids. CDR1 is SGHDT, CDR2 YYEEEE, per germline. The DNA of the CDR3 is TGTGCCAGCACTACAGGGGCGAGGCGGGACACTGAAGCTTTCTTT. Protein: CASTTGARRDTEAFF. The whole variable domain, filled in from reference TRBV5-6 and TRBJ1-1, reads DAGVTQSPTHLIKTRGQQVTLRCSPKSGHDTVSWYQQALGQGPQFIFQYYEEEERQRGNFPDRFSGHQFPNYSSELNVNALLLGDSALYLCASTTGARRDTEAFFGQGTRLTVV.

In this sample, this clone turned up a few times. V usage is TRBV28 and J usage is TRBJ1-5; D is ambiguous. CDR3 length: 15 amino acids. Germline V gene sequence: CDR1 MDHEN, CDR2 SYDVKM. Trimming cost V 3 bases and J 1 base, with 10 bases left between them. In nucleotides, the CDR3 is TGTGCCAGCAGTTTTGTGTCTTTGAGCAATCAGCCCCAGCATTTT. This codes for CASSFVSLSNQPQHF.

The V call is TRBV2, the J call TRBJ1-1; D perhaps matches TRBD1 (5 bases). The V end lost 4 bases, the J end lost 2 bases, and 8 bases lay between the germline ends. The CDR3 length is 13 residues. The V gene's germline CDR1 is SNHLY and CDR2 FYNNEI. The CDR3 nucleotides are TGTGCCAGCAGTGGGGGGGGTAACACTGAAGCTTTCTTT. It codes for CASSGGGNTEAFF.

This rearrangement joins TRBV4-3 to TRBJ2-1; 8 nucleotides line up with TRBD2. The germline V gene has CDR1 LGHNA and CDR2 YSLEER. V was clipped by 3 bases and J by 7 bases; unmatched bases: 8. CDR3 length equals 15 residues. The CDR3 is CASSHSTSESNEQFF. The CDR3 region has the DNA TGCGCCAGCAGCCACTCGACTAGCGAGAGTAATGAGCAGTTCTTC.

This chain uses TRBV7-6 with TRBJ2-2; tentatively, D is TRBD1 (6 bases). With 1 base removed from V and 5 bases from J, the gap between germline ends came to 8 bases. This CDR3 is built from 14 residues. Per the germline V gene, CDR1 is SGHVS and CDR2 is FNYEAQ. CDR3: CASSLEGVTGELFF. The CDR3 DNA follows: TGTGCCAGCAGCTTAGAGGGGGTGACCGGGGAGCTGTTTTTT.

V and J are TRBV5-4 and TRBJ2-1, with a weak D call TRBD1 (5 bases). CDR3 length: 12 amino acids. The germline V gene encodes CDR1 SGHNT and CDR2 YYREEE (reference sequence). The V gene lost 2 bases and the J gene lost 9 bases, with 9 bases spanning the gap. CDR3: CASSFGQREQFF. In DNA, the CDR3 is TGTGCCAGCAGCTTCGGACAACGTGAGCAGTTCTTC. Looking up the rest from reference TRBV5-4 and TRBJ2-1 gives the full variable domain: ETGVTQSPTHLIKTRGQQVTLRCSSQSGHNTVSWYQQALGQGPQFIFQYYREEENGRGNFPPRFSGLQFPNYSSELNVNALELDDSALYLCASSFGQREQFFGPGTRLTVL.

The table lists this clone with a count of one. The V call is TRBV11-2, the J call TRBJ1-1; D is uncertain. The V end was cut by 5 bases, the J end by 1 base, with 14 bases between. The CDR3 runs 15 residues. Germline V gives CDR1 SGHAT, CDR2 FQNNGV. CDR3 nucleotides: TGTGCCAGCAGCCCGAAGGGAGGCGAGAACACTGAAGCTTTCTTT. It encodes CASSPKGGENTEAFF. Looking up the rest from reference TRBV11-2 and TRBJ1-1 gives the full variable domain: EAGVAQSPRYKIIEKRQSVAFWCNPISGHATLYWYQQILGQGPKLLIQFQNNGVVDDSQLPKDRFSAERLKGVDSTLKIQPAKLEDSAVYLCASSPKGGENTEAFFGQGTRLTVV.

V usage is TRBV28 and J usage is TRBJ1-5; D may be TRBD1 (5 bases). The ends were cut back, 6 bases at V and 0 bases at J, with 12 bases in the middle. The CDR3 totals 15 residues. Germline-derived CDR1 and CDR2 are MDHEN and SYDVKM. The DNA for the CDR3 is TGTGCCAGCAGCTTAGGAGGGGATAGCAATCAGCCCCAGCATTTT. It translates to CASSLGGDSNQPQHF.

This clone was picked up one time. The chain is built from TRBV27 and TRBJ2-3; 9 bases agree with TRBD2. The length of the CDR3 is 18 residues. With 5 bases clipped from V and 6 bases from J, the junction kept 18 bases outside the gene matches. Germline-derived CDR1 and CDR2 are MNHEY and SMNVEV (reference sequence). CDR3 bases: TGTGCCAGCAGTCGCCGGCCCCTAGTTGCGGGGGGGCATGATACGCAGTATTTT. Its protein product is CASSRRPLVAGGHDTQYF.

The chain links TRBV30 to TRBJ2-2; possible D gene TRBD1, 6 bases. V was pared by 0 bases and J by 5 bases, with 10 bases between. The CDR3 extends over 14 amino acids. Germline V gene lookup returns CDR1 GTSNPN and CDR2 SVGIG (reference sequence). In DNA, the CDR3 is TGTGCCTGGAGTGTTCCAGGGGCGACCGGGGAGCTGTTTTTT. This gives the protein CAWSVPGATGELFF.

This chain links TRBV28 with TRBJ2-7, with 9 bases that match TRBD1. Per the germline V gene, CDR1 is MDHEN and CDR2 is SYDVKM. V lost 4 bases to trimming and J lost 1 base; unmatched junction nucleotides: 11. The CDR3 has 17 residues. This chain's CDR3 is CASSSPPRDRESYEQYF. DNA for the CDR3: TGTGCCAGCAGTTCGCCTCCACGGGACAGGGAATCCTACGAGCAGTACTTC.

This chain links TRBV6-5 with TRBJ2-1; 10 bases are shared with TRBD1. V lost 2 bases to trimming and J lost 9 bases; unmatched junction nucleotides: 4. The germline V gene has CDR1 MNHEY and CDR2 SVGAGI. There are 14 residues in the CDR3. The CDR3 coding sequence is TGTGCCAGCAGTTACGGGGACAGGGGTGCTGAGCAGTTCTTC. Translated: CASSYGDRGAEQFF.

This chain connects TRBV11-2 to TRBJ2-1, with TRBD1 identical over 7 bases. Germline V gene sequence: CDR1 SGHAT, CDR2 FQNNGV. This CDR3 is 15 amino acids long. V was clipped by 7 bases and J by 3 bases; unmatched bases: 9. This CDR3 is CASTRDSGGYNEQFF. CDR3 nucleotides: TGTGCCAGCACCCGGGACAGTGGGGGCTACAATGAGCAGTTCTTC.

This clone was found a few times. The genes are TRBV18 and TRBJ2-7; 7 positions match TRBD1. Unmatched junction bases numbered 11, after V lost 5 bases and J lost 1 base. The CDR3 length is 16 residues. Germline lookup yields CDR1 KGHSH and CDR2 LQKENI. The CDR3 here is CASSDSTGARSYEQYF. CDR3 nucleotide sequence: TGTGCCAGCTCAGATTCAACAGGGGCAAGATCCTACGAGCAGTACTTC.

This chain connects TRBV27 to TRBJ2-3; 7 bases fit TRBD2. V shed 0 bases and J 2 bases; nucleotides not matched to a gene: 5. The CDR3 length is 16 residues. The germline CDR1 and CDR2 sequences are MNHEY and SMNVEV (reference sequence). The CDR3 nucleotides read TGTGCCAGCAGTTTATCGCGGCGGGAGTCCACAGATACGCAGTATTTT. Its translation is CASSLSRRESTDTQYF.

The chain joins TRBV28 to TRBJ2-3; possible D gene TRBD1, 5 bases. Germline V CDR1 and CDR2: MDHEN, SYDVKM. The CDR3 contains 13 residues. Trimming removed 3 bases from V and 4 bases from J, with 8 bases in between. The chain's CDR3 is CASSFRVPDTQYF. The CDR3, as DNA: TGTGCCAGCAGTTTCAGGGTCCCAGATACGCAGTATTTT.

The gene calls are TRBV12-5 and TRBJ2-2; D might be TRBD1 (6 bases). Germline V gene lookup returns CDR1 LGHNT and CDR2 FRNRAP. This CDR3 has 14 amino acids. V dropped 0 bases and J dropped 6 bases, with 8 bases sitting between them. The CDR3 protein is CASGLVGGSGELFF. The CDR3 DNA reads TGTGCTAGTGGTTTGGTAGGGGGTTCCGGGGAGCTGTTTTTT.

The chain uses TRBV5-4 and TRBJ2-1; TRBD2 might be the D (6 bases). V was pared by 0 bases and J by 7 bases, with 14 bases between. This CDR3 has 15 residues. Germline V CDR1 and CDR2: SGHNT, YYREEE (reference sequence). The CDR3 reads CASSLAPGRANEQFF. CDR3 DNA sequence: TGTGCCAGCAGCTTGGCCCCCGGGAGAGCGAATGAGCAGTTCTTC.

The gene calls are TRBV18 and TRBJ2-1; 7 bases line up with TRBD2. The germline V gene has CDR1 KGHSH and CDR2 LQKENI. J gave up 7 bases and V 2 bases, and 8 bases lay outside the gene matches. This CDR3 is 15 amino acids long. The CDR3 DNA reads TGTGCCAGCTCACCAACGTTTCCTAGCGGAAATGAGCAGTTCTTC. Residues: CASSPTFPSGNEQFF.

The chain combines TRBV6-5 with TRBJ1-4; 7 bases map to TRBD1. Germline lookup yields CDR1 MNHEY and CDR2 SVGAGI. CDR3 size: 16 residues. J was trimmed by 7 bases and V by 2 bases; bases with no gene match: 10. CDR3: CASSYGTGAQTEKLFF. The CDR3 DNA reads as TGTGCCAGCAGTTACGGCACAGGGGCGCAGACTGAAAAACTGTTTTTT.

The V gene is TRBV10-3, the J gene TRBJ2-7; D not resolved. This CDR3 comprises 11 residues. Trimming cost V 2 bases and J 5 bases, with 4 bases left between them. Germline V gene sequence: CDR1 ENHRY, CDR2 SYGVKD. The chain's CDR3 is CAISELDEQYF. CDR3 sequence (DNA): TGTGCCATCAGTGAGCTCGACGAGCAGTACTTC.